The source of this TCR beta chain is a study of regulatory T cells in long-lasting Graves disease. This CDR3 has 13 amino acids. Germline assignment: CDR1 MDHEN and CDR2 SYDVKM. Documented time point: persistent/refractory GD, antithyroid drugs over 5 years with positive TRAb. There was RNA extracted from PBMCs, and the TCR library was made from it. Study results and limitations: No thyroid tissue was studied; the work used peripheral blood only.

Arm-PCR of CDR3 regions with iRepertoire HTBI primers generated TCR beta libraries. MiXCR was run by TCRdb on the multiplex PCR reads, yielding one entry per CDR3 protein. This sample has around 460,000 distinct CDR3 sequences, with approximately 23% found just once. With respect to this clonotype: No antigen is known for it. A read error may account for a junction end that differs from germline.

The sequence was collected from a female donor with Graves disease. The material sequenced was peripheral blood mononuclear cells (PBMCs), taken when the disease was refractory, from a patient treated with antithyroid drugs. J is TRBJ1-2 and V is TRBV28, with TRBD1 matching over 9 bases. The CDR3 DNA reads TGCGCCAGCAGGGGGACAGGGAGCTATGGCTACACCTTC. As protein: CASRGTGSYGYTF.